Described below is a single T cell receptor beta chain sequence and its context. The data were obtained in a study of cytomegalovirus exposure and HLA in healthy donors. Trimming took 1 base from V and 3 from J, leaving 9 bases between them. The CDR3 consists of 15 residues. Looked up from germline, CDR1 is SNHLY and CDR2 is FYNNEI. PCR was performed using 60 Vbeta and 13 Jbeta primers. Clones were sequenced by immunoSEQ multiplex PCR, and TCRdb holds only the in-frame ones, with some missing. The profile shows around 190,000 clones, around 82% of them singletons. J is TRBJ2-2 and V is TRBV2; D gene ambiguous. This receptor was identified in a man aged 35 to 55 in good health and CMV-seronegative. Specimen: PBMCs. CDR3 sequence: CASSEERFDTGELFF. In DNA form, the CDR3 reads TGTGCCAGCAGTGAAGAGAGGTTCGACACCGGGGAGCTGTTTTTT.